These 4 T cell receptor beta chains came from one sample sequenced in a study of cytomegalovirus exposure and HLA in healthy donors. The repertoire was sequenced with immunoSEQ multiplex PCR; TCRdb's copy has only in-frame clones and lacks some. The table records some 79,000 clones, around 94% of them present only once. Material for sequencing was PBMCs. Receptors originate from a woman aged 18-29 years in good health and CMV-seropositive.

The V gene is TRBV7-9, the J gene TRBJ2-1, with D perhaps matching TRBD1 (5 bases). Germline V gene lookup returns CDR1 SEHNR and CDR2 FQNEAQ (reference sequence). The V gene lost 2 bases and the J gene lost 5 bases, with 22 bases spanning the gap. The CDR3 contains 18 residues. The CDR3 DNA reads TGTGCCAGCAGCTTAAGTGGTTGGGCAGGGCGACATAACAATGAGCAGTTCTTC. It translates to CASSLSGWAGRHNNEQFF.

V gene TRBV19 combines with J gene TRBJ1-1, with D perhaps matching TRBD1 (5 bases). The CDR3 spans 15 residues. V was cut by 4 bases and J by 4 bases, with 16 bases left in between. Germline V gene data show CDR1 as LNHDA and CDR2 as SQIVND (reference sequence). CDR3 sequence reads: CASSKRRQSITEAFF. In nucleotides, the CDR3 is TGTGCCAGTAGTAAGCGTCGACAGTCCATCACTGAAGCTTTCTTT.

This chain joins TRBV11-2 and TRBJ2-1; D is possibly TRBD2 (5 bases). The V end was cut by 6 bases, the J end by 8 bases, with 17 bases between. Germline V gene lookup returns CDR1 SGHAT and CDR2 FQNNGV. The CDR3 consists of 14 residues. In DNA, the CDR3 is TGTGCCAGCAGACTAGAACGGTCTACAGATGAGCAGTTCTTC. It encodes CASRLERSTDEQFF.

V usage is TRBV27 and J usage is TRBJ1-5, with TRBD1 matching 7 bases. Per the germline V gene, CDR1 is MNHEY and CDR2 is SMNVEV (reference sequence). V lost 10 bases, J lost 6 bases, and 12 bases stayed unmatched. This CDR3 is built from 14 residues. The CDR3 sequence: CATSLTGVIQPQHF. CDR3 nucleotides: TGTGCCACCAGCCTTACAGGGGTTATTCAGCCCCAGCATTTT.